This TCR beta chain was captured in a study of T cells in Graves' hyperthyroidism and ophthalmopathy. Study-level findings and limits: Blood held most thyroid clonotypes expanded above 0.001 frequency. Ophthalmopathy stood apart from stable hyperthyroidism in a 13 V-J model.

The CDR3 regions of TCR beta were amplified from RNA transcripts. The HTBI primer set drove a first-round RT-PCR of the TCR CDR3. TCRdb re-called the multiplex PCR reads through MiXCR, storing one row per CDR3 protein. The sample records around 580,000 distinct CDR3 sequences, about half being singletons. With respect to this clonotype: What it binds is not known.

The study excluded patients with uncontrolled infection, other autoimmune disease, pregnancy or lactation. The diagnoses drew upon clinical symptoms, serum thyroxine and TRAb, thyroid ultrasound and orbital computed tomography. The sequenced material came from peripheral blood or thyroid tissue (not recorded which). This clonotype was obtained from a woman in her late teens or twenties with Graves' hyperthyroidism.

CDR3 DNA: TGTGCCACCAGCAGTTACAGGGGAGAGACCCAGTACTTC. As protein: CATSSYRGETQYF. V gene TRBV15 combines with J gene TRBJ2-5, with TRBD1 matching over 7 bases. The trim removed 3 bases at V and 4 bases at J, leaving 2 bases unmatched. CDR3 size: 13 residues. CDR1 LNHNV and CDR2 YYDKDF come from the germline V gene (reference sequence).